Sequencing of this T cell receptor (beta chain) was carried out in a study of blood T cell repertoires in COVID-19. For the study at large: The study drew acute and convalescent COVID-19 samples from the United States, Italy and Spain. Sample material is recorded as cDNA or gDNA derived from T cells, B-cell-depleted T cells, or PBMCs.

The germline gives CDR1 MDHEN, CDR2 SYDVKM. Trimming took 4 bases from V and 6 from J; bases not matched to a gene: 5. The CDR3 is made up of 14 amino acids. Original methodology: How many nucleated cells were present was estimated from reference gene primer amplification. Generated by immunoSEQ multiplex PCR, the TCRdb table keeps only in-frame clones and is missing some. V and J calls and clone size come straight from that table; D and trimming were deduced from the DNA. This sample has around 29,000 clones, with 85% to 90% found just once. The chain links TRBV28 to TRBJ1-3, with 8 bases identical to TRBD1. The sequence was obtained from a human donor in a cohort sampled during active COVID-19. Sequences were obtained from peripheral blood. CDR3 protein: CASSSTGGENTIYF. The CDR3 coding sequence is TGTGCCAGCAGTTCTACAGGGGGGGAAAACACCATATATTTT.